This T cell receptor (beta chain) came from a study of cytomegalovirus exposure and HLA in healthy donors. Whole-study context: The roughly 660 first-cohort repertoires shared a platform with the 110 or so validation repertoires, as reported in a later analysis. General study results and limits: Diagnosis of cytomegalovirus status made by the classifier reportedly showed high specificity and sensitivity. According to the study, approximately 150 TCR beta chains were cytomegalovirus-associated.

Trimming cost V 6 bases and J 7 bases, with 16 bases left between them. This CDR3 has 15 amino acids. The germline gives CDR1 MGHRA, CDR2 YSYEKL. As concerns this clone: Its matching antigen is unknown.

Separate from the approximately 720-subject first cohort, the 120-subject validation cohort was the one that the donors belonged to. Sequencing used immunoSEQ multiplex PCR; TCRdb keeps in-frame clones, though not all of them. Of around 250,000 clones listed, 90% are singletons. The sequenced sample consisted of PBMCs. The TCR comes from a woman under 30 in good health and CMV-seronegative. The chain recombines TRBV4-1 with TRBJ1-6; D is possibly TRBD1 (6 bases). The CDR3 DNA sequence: TGCGCCAGCAGACGACTCAGGGGAAACAATTCACCCCTCCACTTT. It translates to CASRRLRGNNSPLHF.